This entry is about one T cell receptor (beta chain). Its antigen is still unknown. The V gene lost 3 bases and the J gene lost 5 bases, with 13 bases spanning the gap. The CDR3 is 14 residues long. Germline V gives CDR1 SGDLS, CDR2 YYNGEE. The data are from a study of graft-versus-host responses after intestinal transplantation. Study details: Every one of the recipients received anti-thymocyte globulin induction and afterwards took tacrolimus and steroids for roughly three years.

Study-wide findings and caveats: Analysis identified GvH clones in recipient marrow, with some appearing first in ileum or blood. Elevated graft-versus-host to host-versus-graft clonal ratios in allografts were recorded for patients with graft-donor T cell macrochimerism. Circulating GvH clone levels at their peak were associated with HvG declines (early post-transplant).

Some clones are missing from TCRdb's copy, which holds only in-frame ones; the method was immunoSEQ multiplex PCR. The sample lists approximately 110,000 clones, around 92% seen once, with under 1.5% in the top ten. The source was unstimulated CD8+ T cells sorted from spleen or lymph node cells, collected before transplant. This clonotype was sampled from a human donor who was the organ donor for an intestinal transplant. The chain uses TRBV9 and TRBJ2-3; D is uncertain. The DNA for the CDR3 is TGTGCCAGCAGCGCCCCTTCCTTTAAAGATACGCAGTATTTT. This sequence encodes CASSAPSFKDTQYF.